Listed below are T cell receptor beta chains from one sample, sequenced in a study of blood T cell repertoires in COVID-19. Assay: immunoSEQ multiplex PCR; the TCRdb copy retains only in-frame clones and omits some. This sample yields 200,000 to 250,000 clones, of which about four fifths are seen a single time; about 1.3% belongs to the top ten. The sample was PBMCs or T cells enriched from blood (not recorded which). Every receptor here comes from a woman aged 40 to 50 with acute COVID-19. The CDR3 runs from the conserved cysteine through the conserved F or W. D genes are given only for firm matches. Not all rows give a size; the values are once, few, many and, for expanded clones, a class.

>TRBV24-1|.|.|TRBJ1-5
CATSEGSSNQPQHF
TGTGCCACCAGTGAAGGGAGCAGCAATCAGCCCCAGCATTTT
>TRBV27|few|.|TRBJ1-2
CASGSGGTLGYTF
TGTGCCAGCGGATCTGGGGGGACGCTTGGCTACACCTTC
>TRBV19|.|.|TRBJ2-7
CASSTILFYEQYF
TGTGCCAGTAGTACTATTTTGTTCTACGAGCAGTACTTC
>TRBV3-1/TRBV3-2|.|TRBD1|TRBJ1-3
CASSPGTGDMAFRNTIYF
TGTGCCAGCAGCCCCGGGACAGGGGACATGGCGTTTCGGAACACCATATATTTT
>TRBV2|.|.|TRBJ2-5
CASTEAGAKETQYF
TGTGCCAGCACCGAGGCAGGGGCTAAAGAGACCCAGTACTTC
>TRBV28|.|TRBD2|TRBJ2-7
CASTLAGGVSYEQYF
TGTGCCAGCACCTTAGCGGGAGGCGTCTCCTACGAGCAGTACTTC
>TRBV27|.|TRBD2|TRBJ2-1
CASSVGGGYEQFF
TGTGCCAGCTCTGTCGGGGGGGGCTATGAGCAGTTCTTC
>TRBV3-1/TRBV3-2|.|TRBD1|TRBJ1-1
CASSFDRGQFHTEAFF
TGTGCCAGCAGCTTTGACAGGGGGCAGTTCCACACTGAAGCTTTCTTT
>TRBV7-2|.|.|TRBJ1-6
CASSTRPVGGRPLHF
TGTGCCAGCAGCACACGCCCTGTGGGGGGAAGGCCCCTCCACTTT
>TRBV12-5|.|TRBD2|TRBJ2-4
CARVRLAEAKNIQYF
TGTGCTAGGGTAAGACTAGCGGAAGCCAAAAACATTCAGTACTTC
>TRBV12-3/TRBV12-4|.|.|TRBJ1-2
CASMQGGSYGYTF
TGTGCCAGCATGCAGGGAGGATCCTATGGCTACACCTTC
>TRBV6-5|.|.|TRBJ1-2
CASMPDSYGYTF
TGTGCCAGCATGCCGGACAGCTATGGCTACACCTTC
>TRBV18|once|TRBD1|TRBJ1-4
CASTGEGEKLFF
TGTGCCAGCACAGGGGAAGGGGAAAAACTGTTTTTT
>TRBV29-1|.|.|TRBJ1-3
CSVEKLGDFGNTIYF
TGCAGCGTTGAAAAGCTGGGAGATTTTGGAAACACCATATATTTT